This T cell receptor (beta chain) was identified in a study of vaccination and CD4 T cells after COVID-19. Whole-study context: Blood was drawn a median roughly 67 days post second dose, range 14 to 241. Study-level findings and limits: Median SARS-CoV-2-reactive clonotype numbers rose nonsignificantly, roughly 20 to 38.

Per germline, CDR1 SEHNR and CDR2 FQNEAQ (reference sequence). This CDR3 is 16 amino acids long. V shed 5 bases, J shed 5 bases, and the junction held 8 bases outside the gene matches. Sequencing of the DNA from cultured CD4+ T cells was carried out with the Oncomine TCR Beta short-read assay. Each CDR3 protein gets one entry after TCRdb re-called the PCR reads with MiXCR. The sample has about 3,000 distinct CDR3 sequences, around 20% seen once. Regarding treatment: approximately 10-day PBMC culture with coronavirus spike peptide pools or control peptides (ViraFEST assay). This clonotype was seen a handful of times. The target antigen is unknown.

Source material: CD4+ T cells from blood, cultured in vitro. V usage is TRBV7-9 and J usage is TRBJ2-5; 13 nucleotides agree with TRBD2. The sequence was collected from a human donor who had recovered from COVID-19. The CDR3 loop reads CASSPRLAGGRETQYF. The DNA of the CDR3 is TGTGCCAGCAGCCCAAGACTAGCGGGGGGCCGGGAGACCCAGTACTTC.